Reported below is one T cell receptor (beta chain). TCRdb's table, derived via immunoSEQ multiplex PCR, lists solely in-frame clones and lacks some. The data contain roughly 14,000 clones, about 28% of them seen just once; the ten biggest clones take up about 3.9%. This entry comes from a study of graft-versus-host responses after intestinal transplantation. About the study: Induction with anti-thymocyte globulin, then tacrolimus and steroids for around three years, was given to all recipients.

Findings and caveats of the study: Peak circulating GvH clone levels were associated with early post-transplant HvG declines.

Germline lookup yields CDR1 KGHSH and CDR2 LQKENI. The CDR3 length is 17 residues. The V end lost 1 base, the J end lost 2 bases, and 16 bases lay between the germline ends. Responders labeled with CFSE (about 200,000) were plated with about 200,000 irradiated, violet-dye-labeled stimulators. This TCR came from a human patient who received an intestinal transplant. The chain employs TRBV18 and TRBJ2-3; no reliable D call. Here the sequenced sample was alloreactive CD4+ T cells from a mixed lymphocyte reaction culture, taken before intestinal transplant. Subset indicated: CFSE-low proliferating T cells sorted from approximately 6-day pre-transplant mixed lymphocyte reaction (GvH or HvG direction). This chain's CDR3 is CASSPRLPQITTDTQYF. Written as DNA, the CDR3 is TGTGCCAGCTCACCACGGCTCCCCCAGATAACCACAGATACGCAGTATTTT.